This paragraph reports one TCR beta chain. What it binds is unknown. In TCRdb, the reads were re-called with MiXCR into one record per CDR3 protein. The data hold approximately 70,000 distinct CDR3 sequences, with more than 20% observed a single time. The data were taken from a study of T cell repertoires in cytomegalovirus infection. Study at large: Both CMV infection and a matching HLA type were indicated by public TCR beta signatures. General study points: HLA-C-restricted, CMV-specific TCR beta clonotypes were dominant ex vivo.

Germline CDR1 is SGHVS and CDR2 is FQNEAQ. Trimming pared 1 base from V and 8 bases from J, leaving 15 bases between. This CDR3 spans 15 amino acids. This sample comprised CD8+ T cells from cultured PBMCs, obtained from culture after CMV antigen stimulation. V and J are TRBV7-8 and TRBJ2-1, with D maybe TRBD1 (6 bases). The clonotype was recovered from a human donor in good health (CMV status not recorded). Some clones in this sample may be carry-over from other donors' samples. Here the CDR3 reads CASSLGTGLLHEQFF. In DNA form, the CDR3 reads TGTGCCAGCAGCTTAGGAACAGGGTTGTTGCATGAGCAGTTCTTC. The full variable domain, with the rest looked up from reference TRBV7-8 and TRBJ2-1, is GAGVSQSPRYKVAKRGQDVALRCDPISGHVSLFWYQQALGQGPEFLTYFQNEAQLDKSGLPSDRFFAERPEGSVSTLKIQRTQQEDSAVYLCASSLGTGLLHEQFFGPGTRLTVL.